These 16 T cell receptor beta chains originate from one sample sequenced in a study of T-cell memory formation after mild COVID-19. TCRdb itself ran the 5' RACE reads through MiXCR, one entry per CDR3 protein. Of under 350,000 distinct CDR3 sequences in the sample, about a sixth were seen once. Sequencing input: PBMCs or a T cell subset sorted from them (not recorded which). All receptors derive from a man between 18 and 29 years old who had mild COVID-19 (a few samples of this study predate the infection). Cell type and time point are not known.

The V call is TRBV20-1, the J call TRBJ1-6; TRBD1 might be the D (5 bases). CDR1 is DFQATT, CDR2 SNEGSKA, per germline (reference sequence). V lost 0 bases, J lost 6 bases, and 12 bases lay in between. The CDR3 length is 15 residues. This CDR3 reads CSARDPTALNSPLHF. The CDR3 nucleotides are TGCAGTGCTAGAGATCCGACAGCTCTTAATTCACCCCTCCACTTT.

This clonotype came up a few times. V is TRBV7-9 and J is TRBJ2-4, with D perhaps matching TRBD2 (5 bases). The V and J ends lost 1 base and 3 bases respectively, with 10 bases between them. This CDR3 has 15 amino acids. Germline V gene lookup returns CDR1 SEHNR and CDR2 FQNEAQ (reference sequence). Here the CDR3 reads CASSLGTGNKNIQYF. The DNA of the CDR3 is TGTGCCAGCAGCTTAGGGACCGGGAACAAAAACATTCAGTACTTC.

The sample holds a few counts of this clonotype. V and J are TRBV5-1 and TRBJ1-4, with 7 bases matching TRBD1. CDR1 is SGHRS and CDR2 is YFSETQ in the germline V gene. With V trimmed by 4 bases and J by 6 bases, 6 bases remained unmatched. CDR3 length equals 14 residues. CDR3 coding DNA: TGCGCCAGCAGCCGAGATACAGGGGATGAAAAACTGTTTTTT. Protein: CASSRDTGDEKLFF.

DNA of the CDR3: TGCAGTGCTCTCGACAGGGATGGCAAAAACATTCAGTACTTC. Translating gives CSALDRDGKNIQYF. This sequence joins TRBV20-1 and TRBJ2-4, with 7 positions matching TRBD1. Trimming took 5 bases from V and 3 from J; bases not matched to a gene: 7. This CDR3 has 14 residues. The germline gives CDR1 DFQATT, CDR2 SNEGSKA (reference sequence).

This clonotype was seen only a few times. The chain combines TRBV7-9 with TRBJ2-3; TRBD2 aligns across 7 bases. Germline V gives CDR1 SEHNR, CDR2 FQNEAQ (reference sequence). The V and J ends lost 3 bases and 5 bases, in that order; junction bases with no gene match: 5. CDR3 length: 14 amino acids. The CDR3 coding sequence is TGTGCCAGCAGCTTGGCGGGGGTAAAAGATACGCAGTATTTT. Translated: CASSLAGVKDTQYF.

This chain joins TRBV12-3 or TRBV12-4 and TRBJ2-7, with D unclear. The CDR3 has 15 amino acids. V shed 5 bases and J shed 2 bases, with 16 bases lying between them. The CDR3 protein is CASSPLGVRTYEQYF. The CDR3 DNA sequence: TGTGCCAGCAGTCCCCTCGGAGTGCGGACCTACGAGCAGTACTTC.

The chain has TRBV7-2 and TRBJ1-6; the match to TRBD1 covers 10 bases. Germline V gene data show CDR1 as SGHTA and CDR2 as FQGNSA. J gave up 9 bases and V 4 bases, and 9 bases lay outside the gene matches. CDR3 length: 16 residues. In DNA, the CDR3 is TGTGCCAGCAGCTCGGACCGGACAGGGGGTGGTTCACCCCTCCACTTT. Protein product: CASSSDRTGGGSPLHF.

The V gene is TRBV5-1, the J gene TRBJ2-1; D is possibly TRBD1 (7 bases). This CDR3 has 13 residues. Germline assignment: CDR1 SGHRS and CDR2 YFSETQ. The V and J ends lost 3 bases and 6 bases respectively, with 10 bases between them. DNA for the CDR3: TGCGCCAGCAGCTCAGGGGGGAGCAATGAGCAGTTCTTC. As protein: CASSSGGSNEQFF.

The table lists this clonotype with a few counts. The chain carries TRBV29-1 and TRBJ2-5; D ambiguous. The CDR3 has 12 amino acids. V gave up 4 bases and J gave up 4 bases, with 10 bases separating them. Germline CDR1 reads SQVTM; CDR2 reads ANQGSEA. This CDR3 is CSVVGFRETQYF. The CDR3 DNA follows: TGCAGCGTTGTTGGCTTTAGAGAGACCCAGTACTTC.

In its sample, this clonotype was seen once. The chain recombines TRBV12-3 or TRBV12-4 with TRBJ1-2; D possibly corresponds to TRBD1 (6 bases). V was shortened by 5 bases and J by 3 bases, with 19 bases between the two germline ends. The CDR3 is 16 amino acids. As DNA, the CDR3 is TGTGCCAGCAGTCCTACAGGGTCCATTGGGGACTATGGCTACACCTTC. Its translation is CASSPTGSIGDYGYTF.

This sequence joins TRBV20-1 and TRBJ2-3; no definite D call. CDR3 length equals 13 residues. Germline CDR1 and CDR2: DFQATT and SNEGSKA (reference sequence). Trimming shortened V by 0 bases and J by 4 bases, and 8 bases separated the two germline ends. CDR3 residues: CSARERISDTQYF. CDR3 DNA sequence: TGCAGTGCTAGAGAACGCATATCAGATACGCAGTATTTT.

The chain is built from TRBV19 and TRBJ2-7; D remains unclear. Germline V gene data show CDR1 as LNHDA and CDR2 as SQIVND (reference sequence). The CDR3 covers 13 residues. V was clipped by 6 bases and J by 3 bases, with 12 bases between them. The CDR3 region has the DNA TGTGCCAGTAGCCCAAGGGCGATCTACGAGCAGTACTTC. Translating gives CASSPRAIYEQYF.

This chain joins TRBV11-2 and TRBJ1-1; tentative D call: TRBD1 (5 bases). The CDR3 contains 15 residues. Trimming removed 2 bases from V and 2 bases from J, with 12 bases in between. In germline, CDR1 is SGHAT, CDR2 FQNNGV. CDR3 loop: CASSLLGGVNTEAFF. The CDR3 DNA sequence: TGTGCCAGCAGCTTATTAGGAGGGGTTAACACTGAAGCTTTCTTT.

This rearrangement joins TRBV20-1 to TRBJ1-2; no firm D call. The CDR3 length is 13 residues. Germline assignment: CDR1 DFQATT and CDR2 SNEGSKA (reference sequence). The V gene lost 3 bases and the J gene lost 2 bases, with 10 bases spanning the gap. The CDR3 protein is CSASSRRNYGYTF. CDR3 in DNA: TGCAGTGCTAGTAGCCGGAGAAACTATGGCTACACCTTC.

The table lists this clonotype with a count of one. This sequence joins TRBV7-3 and TRBJ2-1; TRBD2 aligns across 8 bases. The CDR3 has 14 amino acids. The J segment lost 9 bases and the V segment lost 1 base, leaving 5 bases of the junction unmatched. Per germline, CDR1 SGHTA and CDR2 FQGTGA. CDR3 amino acids: CASSLMRGAGEQFF. CDR3 sequence (DNA): TGTGCCAGCAGCTTAATGCGGGGGGCCGGTGAGCAGTTCTTC. Full variable domain (outside the CDR3, taken from reference TRBV7-3 and TRBJ2-1): GAGVSQTPSNKVTEKGKYVELRCDPISGHTALYWYRQSLGQGPEFLIYFQGTGAADDSGLPNDRFFAVRPEGSVSTLKIQRTERGDSAVYLCASSLMRGAGEQFFGPGTRLTVL.

The chain has TRBV6-5 and TRBJ1-4; possible D gene TRBD1, 6 bases. Germline values: CDR1 MNHEY, CDR2 SVGAGI. V dropped 5 bases and J dropped 1 base, with 8 bases sitting between them. The CDR3 consists of 14 residues. CDR3 DNA sequence: TGTGCCAGCAGTGCACAGGGAACTAATGAAAAACTGTTTTTT. Residues: CASSAQGTNEKLFF.